The subject of this entry is one T cell receptor beta chain. What it recognizes is unknown. Unrecorded immune exposures were likely, despite nominal health at sampling. This PCR relied on a set of 60 Vbeta primers and 13 Jbeta primers. Clones were sequenced by immunoSEQ multiplex PCR, and TCRdb holds only the in-frame ones, with some missing. The table lists under 150,000 clones, over 65% of them singletons. These data originate in a study of cytomegalovirus exposure and HLA in healthy donors. Study-level points and caveats: TCR beta sequences reportedly predicted most subjects' HLA-A and HLA-B alleles accurately. What was likely a sequencing artifact was a cluster of highly shared sequence variants.

Germline V gene data show CDR1 as SEHNR and CDR2 as FQNEAQ (reference sequence). Trimming removed 5 bases at V and 4 bases at J, with 12 bases between. The length of the CDR3 is 14 residues. The sample consisted of PBMCs. The chain has TRBV7-9 and TRBJ1-3, with D perhaps TRBD1 (5 bases). The TCR originated in a man aged 35 to 55 in good health and CMV-seropositive. CDR3 protein: CASSHDSFGNTIYF. As DNA, the CDR3 is TGTGCCAGCAGCCACGACAGCTTCGGAAACACCATATATTTT. Using reference TRBV7-9 and TRBJ1-3 for the parts outside the CDR3, the full variable domain is DTGVSQNPRHKITKRGQNVTFRCDPISEHNRLYWYRQTLGQGPEFLTYFQNEAQLEKSRLLSDRFSAERPKGSFSTLEIQRTEQGDSAMYLCASSHDSFGNTIYFGEGSWLTVV.